The 27 T cell receptor beta chains given below trace back to one sample, sequenced in a study of identifying expanded T cells in peripheral blood. Clones were sequenced by immunoSEQ multiplex PCR, and TCRdb holds only the in-frame ones, with some missing. The sample shows more than 85,000 clones, 88% of them seen only once. Sequencing used blood. The receptor source for this set is a person aged 18-69 years in good health.

The chain couples TRBV7-2 to TRBJ2-6; no firm D call. CDR3 length equals 15 residues. Germline V CDR1 and CDR2: SGHTA, FQGNSA. V dropped 8 bases and J dropped 4 bases, with 15 bases sitting between them. CDR3 in DNA: TGTGCCAGCGCCTCCCCGGGCAGGGGGGCCAACGTCCTGACTTTC. Its protein is CASASPGRGANVLTF. The whole variable domain, remainder taken from reference TRBV7-2 and TRBJ2-6, is GAGVSQSPSNKVTEKGKDVELRCDPISGHTALYWYRQSLGQGLEFLIYFQGNSAPDKSGLPSDRFSAERTGGSVSTLTIQRTQQEDSAVYLCASASPGRGANVLTFGAGSRLTVL.

The rearrangement links TRBV7-9 to TRBJ2-5; 10 bases line up with TRBD1. The length of the CDR3 is 15 residues. V dropped 3 bases and J dropped 4; count of bases not matched to a gene: 5. Germline assignment: CDR1 SEHNR and CDR2 FQNEAQ (reference sequence). The CDR3: CASSLGQGSGETQYF. The CDR3 DNA reads as TGTGCCAGCAGCTTGGGACAGGGGAGCGGAGAGACCCAGTACTTC.

This clone appeared a few times. The V and J genes are TRBV29-1 and TRBJ2-2, with no clear D. Trimming removed 4 bases from V and 5 bases from J, with 8 bases in between. Germline V gene data show CDR1 as SQVTM and CDR2 as ANQGSEA. The length of the CDR3 is 12 residues. CDR3 sequence reads: CSVGLATGELFF. DNA for the CDR3: TGCAGCGTTGGTTTGGCGACCGGGGAGCTGTTTTTT.

The chain uses TRBV19 and TRBJ2-7, with 8 bases fitting TRBD1. The CDR3 is 13 residues long. Germline loops: CDR1 LNHDA, CDR2 SQIVND (reference sequence). With 7 bases clipped from V and 3 bases from J, the junction kept 5 bases outside the gene matches. DNA for the CDR3: TGTGCCAGTATGGGACAGGACTACTACGAGCAGTACTTC. Protein: CASMGQDYYEQYF.

The chain links TRBV27 to TRBJ2-7, with D perhaps matching TRBD1 (6 bases). Germline CDR1 MNHEY, CDR2 SMNVEV (reference sequence). This CDR3 is built from 14 residues. The ends were cut back, 3 bases at V and 3 bases at J, with 12 bases in the middle. DNA for the CDR3: TGTGCCAGCAGTTTGATAGGGGGAGACTACGAGCAGTACTTC. It codes for CASSLIGGDYEQYF.

This clone was counted once. This chain connects TRBV18 to TRBJ2-7; possibly TRBD1 or TRBD2 for D (5 bases each). V shed 2 bases and J shed 4 bases, with 15 bases lying between them. CDR1 KGHSH and CDR2 LQKENI come from the germline V gene. The CDR3 has 15 residues. CDR3 residues: CASSPGPGPPYEQYF. The CDR3 nucleotides are TGTGCCAGCTCACCAGGACCGGGACCACCTTACGAGCAGTACTTC.

The chain combines TRBV10-3 with TRBJ2-7, with 8 bases lining up with TRBD1. From germline, CDR1 is ENHRY and CDR2 SYGVKD. J lost 3 bases, V lost 2 bases, and 3 bases had no gene match. The CDR3 loop spans 14 amino acids. The CDR3 loop is CAISEDRGDYEQYF. The CDR3 bases are TGTGCCATCAGTGAGGACAGGGGAGACTACGAGCAGTACTTC.

This clone came up a few times. The rearrangement links TRBV7-2 to TRBJ2-1; 10 positions agree with TRBD1. V lost 7 bases, J lost 8 bases, and 8 bases stayed unmatched. Germline values: CDR1 SGHTA, CDR2 FQGNSA. The CDR3 extends over 14 amino acids. CDR3 in amino acids: CASKETGQGYEQFF. In DNA form, the CDR3 reads TGTGCCAGCAAAGAAACGGGACAGGGGTATGAGCAGTTCTTC.

This chain connects TRBV28 to TRBJ1-2; D unclear. The germline CDR1 and CDR2 sequences are MDHEN and SYDVKM. V lost 3 bases and J 7 bases, leaving 18 bases between the germline ends. This CDR3 contains 15 residues. The CDR3 loop reads CASSFSHEGRGGYTF. In DNA, the CDR3 is TGTGCCAGCAGTTTCTCTCACGAAGGGCGCGGTGGCTACACCTTC.

Comment on this clone: A junction boundary mismatches the germline segment, possibly from a read error. The chain couples TRBV2 to TRBJ2-7; TRBD2 aligns across 8 bases. The CDR3 spans 11 residues. Germline-derived CDR1 and CDR2 are SNHLY and FYNNEI. The CDR3 loop reads CASSLAGRLDF. CDR3 nucleotides: TGTGCCAGCAGTTTAGCGGGGAGATTGGACTTC.

This clone showed up just once. J is TRBJ2-1 and V is TRBV9; TRBD2 might be the D (5 bases). This CDR3 has 12 residues. Germline CDR1 and CDR2: SGDLS and YYNGEE. Deletions cut 0 bases from V and 9 bases from J, with 7 bases between. The CDR3 nucleotides read TGTGCCAGCAGCGTAGTGGCGGGTGAGCAGTTCTTC. Residues: CASSVVAGEQFF.

The V call is TRBV28, the J call TRBJ1-1; D is unclear. The CDR3 totals 15 residues. In germline, CDR1 is MDHEN, CDR2 SYDVKM. The germline V and J ends were trimmed by 2 bases and 1 base, with 11 bases remaining between them. CDR3 residues: CASSLNPSGNTEAFF. The CDR3 DNA follows: TGTGCCAGCAGTTTAAACCCTTCAGGGAACACTGAAGCTTTCTTT.

The chain is built from TRBV7-8 and TRBJ1-2, with TRBD1 matching over 8 bases. The CDR3 consists of 16 residues. Per the germline V gene, CDR1 is SGHVS and CDR2 is FQNEAQ. Unmatched junction bases numbered 7, after V lost 0 bases and J lost 4 bases. The CDR3 DNA is TGTGCCAGCAGCTTAGCCGGGACAGGCGACCTCTATGGCTACACCTTC. This codes for CASSLAGTGDLYGYTF.

The chain employs TRBV18 and TRBJ2-1; TRBD2 aligns across 8 bases. The germline V gene has CDR1 KGHSH and CDR2 LQKENI. Losses at the gene ends were 0 bases for V and 2 bases for J; bases not matched to a gene: 6. The CDR3 covers 17 residues. Written as DNA, the CDR3 is TGTGCCAGCTCACCACCCTTAGCGGGGAATCCCTACAATGAGCAGTTCTTC. Protein sequence: CASSPPLAGNPYNEQFF.

The rearrangement links TRBV19 to TRBJ2-1; tentative D call: TRBD2 (9 bases). V was clipped by 6 bases and J by 8 bases, with 20 bases between them. This CDR3 has 15 amino acids. Germline-derived CDR1 and CDR2 are LNHDA and SQIVND (reference sequence). Here the CDR3 DNA reads TGTGCCAGTAGCAGGGGGCTAGCGGGATGGGATGAGCAGTTCTTC. It is translated as CASSRGLAGWDEQFF.

This clone was detected a few times. Other nucleotide sequences in the sample specify the same CDR3. The rearrangement links TRBV5-1 to TRBJ2-2, with 9 bases matching TRBD2. V trimming: 2 bases; J trimming: 1 base; junction bases outside the gene matches: 0. The CDR3 is 15 amino acids. The V gene's germline CDR1 is SGHRS and CDR2 YFSETQ. The DNA for the CDR3 is TGCGCCAGCAGCTTAGCGGGGGGGAACACCGGGGAGCTGTTTTTT. It yields the protein CASSLAGGNTGELFF.

The genes are TRBV10-2 and TRBJ2-2; D gene unclear. The CDR3 length is 13 residues. From germline, CDR1 is WSHSY and CDR2 SAAADI. V was cut by 5 bases and J by 7 bases, with 11 bases left in between. The chain's CDR3 is CASSMVMDGELFF. The DNA of the CDR3 is TGCGCCAGCAGTATGGTGATGGACGGGGAGCTGTTTTTT.

This chain links TRBV27 with TRBJ2-3; the D gene is possibly TRBD1 (7 bases). V was cut by 3 bases and J by 0 bases, with 22 bases left in between. The CDR3 extends over 19 amino acids. In germline, CDR1 is MNHEY, CDR2 SMNVEV (reference sequence). In DNA form, the CDR3 reads TGTGCCAGCAGTTTCCAGGCCCCACCCAGGGGGACTAGCACAGATACGCAGTATTTT. Its translation: CASSFQAPPRGTSTDTQYF.

V gene TRBV6-1 combines with J gene TRBJ1-2, with D unresolved. This CDR3 has 15 amino acids. Germline V gene data show CDR1 as MNHNS and CDR2 as SASEGT. V was clipped by 1 base and J by 2 bases, with 11 bases between them. The CDR3 DNA is TGTGCCAGCAGTGAAGGGCACGGGGTGAACTATGGCTACACCTTC. The encoded protein is CASSEGHGVNYGYTF.

The rearrangement links TRBV5-1 to TRBJ2-7; maybe TRBD1 (6 bases). Germline V gene data show CDR1 as SGHRS and CDR2 as YFSETQ. V was shortened by 0 bases and J by 4 bases, with 14 bases between the two germline ends. This CDR3 comprises 15 residues. The CDR3 bases are TGCGCCAGCAGCTTGGGAGGGGCAGGGGATTACGAGCAGTACTTC. Its translation: CASSLGGAGDYEQYF.

The V and J genes are TRBV20-1 and TRBJ2-5, with D uncertain. Germline assignment: CDR1 DFQATT and CDR2 SNEGSKA (reference sequence). The CDR3 covers 11 residues. V was trimmed by 0 bases and J by 5 bases, leaving 4 bases between them. CDR3: CSARDSETQYF. For the CDR3, the DNA is TGCAGTGCTAGAGATAGTGAGACCCAGTACTTC.

The gene calls are TRBV30 and TRBJ2-7; weak D call: TRBD1 (5 bases). Trimming left V 0 bases short and J 6 bases short, with 12 bases between. Germline-derived CDR1 and CDR2 are GTSNPN and SVGIG (reference sequence). CDR3 length: 13 residues. Here the CDR3 reads CAWSVQVKGEQYF. The DNA for the CDR3 is TGTGCCTGGAGTGTACAGGTGAAGGGCGAGCAGTACTTC.

This chain joins TRBV5-1 and TRBJ1-5; 7 bases fit TRBD1. J gave up 1 base and V 0 bases, and 1 base lay outside the gene matches. The CDR3 spans 15 residues. Per the germline V gene, CDR1 is SGHRS and CDR2 is YFSETQ. In nucleotides, the CDR3 is TGCGCCAGCAGCTTGGCGGGACAGAGCAATCAGCCCCAGCATTTT. Residues: CASSLAGQSNQPQHF.

V is TRBV21-1 and J is TRBJ1-2. TRBV21-1 is a pseudogene locus. The CDR3 totals 15 residues. In DNA form, the CDR3 reads TGTGCCAGCAGCAAAGATTCTGGGACGTTTTATGGCTACACCTTC. This translates into CASSKDSGTFYGYTF.

The rearrangement joins TRBV28 to TRBJ2-1; 7 positions match TRBD1. The V gene end was trimmed by 5 bases and the J gene end by 0 bases; junction bases not matched to a gene: 4. The CDR3 totals 15 residues. Germline values: CDR1 MDHEN, CDR2 SYDVKM. For the CDR3, the DNA is TGTGCCAGCAGTAAACAGGGGAGCTCCTACAATGAGCAGTTCTTC. Amino acids: CASSKQGSSYNEQFF.

Here the CDR3 reads CATHSGRPYEQFF. As DNA, the CDR3 is TGTGCCACCCATAGCGGGAGACCGTATGAGCAGTTCTTC. The rearrangement uses TRBV19 and TRBJ2-1; 9 bases are shared with TRBD2. V trimming: 10 bases; J trimming: 8 bases; junction bases outside the gene matches: 9. Germline CDR1 reads LNHDA; CDR2 reads SQIVND (reference sequence). The CDR3 extends over 13 amino acids.

This chain joins TRBV14 and TRBJ2-5; the D gene could be TRBD1 or TRBD2 (5 bases each). Deletions cut 4 bases from V and 3 bases from J, with 9 bases between. The CDR3 has 13 residues. Germline CDR1 SGHDN, CDR2 FVKESK. The CDR3 is CASSRDGKETQYF. The CDR3 nucleotides read TGTGCCAGCAGCCGGGACGGTAAAGAGACCCAGTACTTC.